The clone carrying this TCR beta chain was seen many times. No antigen is known for it. This sample was included in a study of response to subunit inactivated influenza vaccine. Findings and limits, study-wide: Researchers suggested that each seasonal influenza vaccination recruits few new T cells.

The CDR3 has 13 amino acids. The germline V gene encodes CDR1 SGHTA and CDR2 FQGNSA. Trimming removed 1 base at V and 10 bases at J, with 13 bases between. TCRdb called the RT-PCR reads again in MiXCR, with one record for every CDR3 protein. The sample has about 530,000 distinct CDR3 sequences; around 11% are singletons. This chain uses TRBV7-2 with TRBJ2-5, with D possibly matching TRBD1 (5 bases). Sequencing used PBMCs from blood, obtained on the day of vaccination. The TCR was taken from a man aged 50-59 years who received an inactivated influenza vaccine. The CDR3 DNA sequence: TGTGCCAGCAGCTTAGACGACAGATATTTCCAGTACTTC. The encoded protein is CASSLDDRYFQYF.